The rows below give T cell receptor beta chains drawn from one sample of a study of blood T cell repertoires in COVID-19. The table came from immunoSEQ multiplex PCR; TCRdb's copy has only in-frame clones and leaves some out. The sample holds roughly 110,000 clones, approximately 88% seen once. Sample: peripheral blood. The receptors stem from a woman aged 70-85 years with acute or convalescent COVID-19. The CDR3 runs from the conserved cysteine through the conserved F or W. D genes are given only for firm matches.

v_gene: TRBV14
j_gene: TRBJ1-1
d_gene: .
CDR3aa: CASSPQMNTEAFF
CDR3nt: TGTGCCAGCAGCCCCCAAATGAACACTGAAGCTTTCTTT

v_gene: TRBV25-1
j_gene: TRBJ1-1
d_gene: .
CDR3aa: CASSQQGNTEAFF
CDR3nt: TGTGCCAGCAGTCAACAGGGGAACACTGAAGCTTTCTTT

v_gene: TRBV29-1
j_gene: TRBJ2-7
d_gene: TRBD1
CDR3aa: CSVGGQGYEQYF
CDR3nt: TGCAGCGTAGGCGGACAGGGGTACGAGCAGTACTTC

v_gene: TRBV7-8
j_gene: TRBJ2-1
d_gene: TRBD2
CDR3aa: CASSLVEGREFF
CDR3nt: TGTGCCAGCAGCTTAGTAGAGGGGAGGGAGTTCTTC

v_gene: TRBV12-5
j_gene: TRBJ2-7
d_gene: .
CDR3aa: CASGFQLPGAEQYF
CDR3nt: TGTGCTAGTGGTTTCCAATTACCAGGGGCCGAGCAGTACTTC

v_gene: TRBV9
j_gene: TRBJ1-1
d_gene: .
CDR3aa: CASSVTSNTEAFF
CDR3nt: TGTGCCAGCAGCGTGACATCGAACACTGAAGCTTTCTTT

v_gene: TRBV2
j_gene: TRBJ2-7
d_gene: .
CDR3aa: CASTHPGVSYEQYF
CDR3nt: TGTGCCAGCACCCACCCGGGGGTCTCCTACGAGCAGTACTTC

v_gene: TRBV5-8
j_gene: TRBJ2-7
d_gene: .
CDR3aa: CASSLTGRGSYEQYF
CDR3nt: TGTGCCAGCAGCTTGACGGGCAGGGGCTCCTACGAGCAGTACTTC

v_gene: TRBV27
j_gene: TRBJ2-2
d_gene: TRBD2
CDR3aa: CASSPLAGVAGELFF
CDR3nt: TGTGCGTCCTCCCCACTAGCGGGAGTGGCCGGGGAGCTGTTTTTT

v_gene: TRBV11-2
j_gene: TRBJ2-5
d_gene: TRBD2
CDR3aa: CASSFHPSGEETQYF
CDR3nt: TGTGCCAGCAGTTTTCATCCTAGCGGGGAAGAGACCCAGTACTTC

v_gene: TRBV7-9
j_gene: TRBJ1-6
d_gene: TRBD1
CDR3aa: CASSNRGYGSPLHF
CDR3nt: TGTGCCAGCAGCAACAGGGGCTATGGTTCACCCCTCCACTTT

v_gene: TRBV4-2
j_gene: TRBJ1-2
d_gene: TRBD1
CDR3aa: CASSQDPTDRGYGYTF
CDR3nt: TGTGCCAGCAGCCAAGATCCCACTGACAGGGGCTATGGCTACACCTTC

v_gene: TRBV10-1
j_gene: TRBJ2-1
d_gene: TRBD2
CDR3aa: CASSEPGKASGYNEQFF
CDR3nt: TGCGCCAGCAGTGAGCCGGGTAAGGCTAGCGGTTACAATGAGCAGTTCTTC

v_gene: TRBV6-1
j_gene: TRBJ1-5
d_gene: .
CDR3aa: CASIEDSYQPQHF
CDR3nt: TGTGCCAGCATTGAAGACAGCTATCAGCCCCAGCATTTT

v_gene: TRBV5-1
j_gene: TRBJ1-1
d_gene: TRBD1
CDR3aa: CASSPQGGTGGVGAFF
CDR3nt: TGCGCCAGCAGCCCTCAGGGAGGGACAGGTGGGGTTGGAGCTTTCTTT

v_gene: TRBV7-2
j_gene: TRBJ1-4
d_gene: .
CDR3aa: CASSSLNSDTPRGKLFF
CDR3nt: TGTGCCAGCAGCTCCCTCAACTCGGACACTCCTAGGGGAAAACTGTTTTTT

v_gene: TRBV9
j_gene: TRBJ2-3
d_gene: TRBD2
CDR3aa: CASSVGGSRADTQYF
CDR3nt: TGTGCCAGCAGCGTGGGGGGGAGCCGGGCAGATACGCAGTATTTT

v_gene: TRBV3-1/TRBV3-2
j_gene: TRBJ1-1
d_gene: .
CDR3aa: CASSQEAAPNTEAFF
CDR3nt: TGTGCCAGCAGCCAAGAGGCGGCACCGAACACTGAAGCTTTCTTT